This section outlines one T cell receptor beta chain sequence together with its context. Its antigen specificity is not known. Base qualities were left out, and no much larger clone turns up one base away. This sample includes further DNA sequences coding for the same CDR3. The library came from the immunoSEQ multiplex PCR assay. For the original study's pipeline: During preprocessing, nonproductive sequences were removed, along with CDR3s that did not begin with C, did not end with F or W, or were shorter than 7 amino acids. The MANAFEST web app was used to call antigen-specific clonotypes on the basis of expansion compared with the reference and with other culture wells. To be counted as positive, a clone had to show significant expansion compared with the reference culture, at an FDR below 0.05, in 2 of 3 replicate wells. For a clone to be considered positive, significant expansion relative to all other tandem wells and an odds ratio above 5 were also required. CDR3 homology was measured as pairwise Levenshtein distance, computed with the stringdist R package after trimming three terminal residues from each end. TCRdb obtained this table from immuneACCESS and retained in-frame rearrangements with V and J assigned. These tables miss some clones; where compared with another copy, unresolved V genes account for less than half of the shortfall, and the remainder is unexplained. V, J and clone size were drawn from that table, and D and trimming were deduced from the DNA. The sample profile shows 20,000 to 25,000 clones; 55% to 80% of them were found once. Together, the top ten hold around 17% of the sample.

The germline V gene supplies CDR1 SGHAT and CDR2 FQNNGV. At the junction V is shortened by 0 bases and J by 0 bases, with 5 bases in between. Spanning cysteine to phenylalanine, the CDR3 consists of 14 amino acids. Solely the CDR3 DNA is kept, with 42 bases framed from the first base. This record belongs to a study of CD4 T cells in relation to SARS-CoV-2 and coronaviruses (dated by TCRdb to the early 2020s). About the investigation overall: The ViraFEST assay cultured PBMCs with antigen for 10 days, then sequenced TCR beta CDR3s to find antigen-specific clonal expansions. An HIV-1 Nef peptide pool or a culture without peptide was used as the negative reference condition. HLA restriction was mapped for shared crossreactive spike epitopes using patient-derived lymphoblastoid cell lines. The study assessed, at the TCR clonotype level, memory CD4+ T cell crossreactivity between SARS-CoV-2 and common cold coronavirus spike proteins. The Adaptive Biotechnologies TCR-sequencing kit was used for samples from three pre-COVID donors and for the naive versus memory experiments, whereas the other data were Illumina-based. A different TCR-beta assay, based on Illumina, was used to sequence expansion assays from other donors in the study.

Results and caveats for the whole study, not just this receptor: Because no donor provided both pre-pandemic and post-infection samples, tracing the source of pre-existing responses was limited. In around two thirds of donors, memory CD4+ clonotypes turned up that crossrecognized SARS-CoV-2 and at least one common cold coronavirus spike. The study was limited by small numbers of patients and tested TCRs. Crossreactivity analysis centred on spike protein, so crossreactivity against other viral proteins was not assessed. Compared with monoreactive clones, crossreactive clones had significantly weaker SARS-CoV-2-driven expansion, a result consistent with antigenic imprinting.

CD4+ T cells from unexposed donors were collected before the COVID-19 pandemic (2011-2018). After about 9 days of culture, CD4+ T cells were isolated with the EasySep CD4+ T cell isolation kit. As far as cell numbers permitted, CD4+ T cells from unexposed donors were tested for reactivity against SARS-CoV-2 S and N as well as four spike pools from common cold coronaviruses. Each well held 1.5 million to 2.5 million PBMCs cultured in IMDM containing around 4.9% human AB serum and roughly 10 IU/ml IL-2. Half of the culture medium was replaced with fresh IL-2-containing medium on days 3 and 7. In general, triplicate replicate wells were used for every peptide culture condition. The leukapheresis product used for the unexposed donors was purchased from a commercial source. Ficoll-Paque PLUS gradient centrifugation was used to isolate PBMCs from either whole blood or leukapheresis product. PBMCs were either cryopreserved at -140 degrees C or used fresh in the expansion assay. The QIAamp Micro DNA Kit was used to extract genomic DNA from the CD4+ T cells.

The sequence links TRBV11-2 to TRBJ1-2; possibly the D gene is TRBD1, per 5 matching bases. The sequence was obtained from a human donor in good health. Material: CD4+ T cells from PBMCs, cultured in vitro. CDR3 sequence: CASSLDRANYGYTF. The DNA sequence follows: TGTGCCAGCAGCTTAGACAGGGCTAACTATGGCTACACCTTC.